Listed below are T cell receptor beta chains from one sample, sequenced in a study of T cell responses to AZD1222 COVID-19 vaccine. Profiled with immunoSEQ multiplex PCR; TCRdb holds only in-frame clones, not every one. The data show some 120,000 clones, with about 90% seen just once and 15% to 20% held by the top ten. Sequencing used peripheral blood, obtained on day 0 of MenACWY control vaccination. The receptors come from an adult in good health. CDR3s leave out the opening cysteine and the closing phenylalanine or tryptophan. Each record gives: V gene, J gene, CDR3 protein.

v_call: TRBV19; j_call: TRBJ1-2; cdr3_aa: ASSTPLGQGDYGYT
v_call: TRBV10-3; j_call: TRBJ1-6; cdr3_aa: AIRESSYNSPLH
v_call: TRBV30; j_call: TRBJ1-5; cdr3_aa: AWSKGSSNQPQH
v_call: TRBV6-5; j_call: TRBJ1-2; cdr3_aa: ASSYSDGRYGYT
v_call: TRBV27; j_call: TRBJ1-2; cdr3_aa: ASSSYIEGANYGYT
v_call: TRBV18; j_call: TRBJ2-3; cdr3_aa: ASSTGQGASTDTQY
v_call: TRBV5-1; j_call: TRBJ1-2; cdr3_aa: ASSQRGTGSYGYT
v_call: TRBV5-1; j_call: TRBJ2-3; cdr3_aa: ASSLTTVSTDTQY
v_call: TRBV12-1; j_call: TRBJ2-1; cdr3_aa: ASSSDWPLF
v_call: TRBV28; j_call: TRBJ1-6; cdr3_aa: ASSIPRVGDSPLH
v_call: TRBV2; j_call: TRBJ1-2; cdr3_aa: ASSVLGGAEYGYT
v_call: TRBV7-9; j_call: TRBJ2-7; cdr3_aa: ASSYGSSYEQY
v_call: TRBV3-1/TRBV3-2; j_call: TRBJ1-2; cdr3_aa: ASSFGQGGYGYT
v_call: TRBV11-2; j_call: TRBJ2-2; cdr3_aa: ASPQGLANTGELF
v_call: TRBV6-2/TRBV6-3; j_call: TRBJ2-2; cdr3_aa: ASSPDTAYTGELF
v_call: TRBV18; j_call: TRBJ2-7; cdr3_aa: ASSPYGTGAKYEQY
v_call: TRBV3-1/TRBV3-2; j_call: TRBJ1-5; cdr3_aa: ASSEALTGQPQH
v_call: TRBV18; j_call: TRBJ1-5; cdr3_aa: ASSRDRGNQPQH
v_call: TRBV7-2; j_call: TRBJ2-7; cdr3_aa: ASRPEAGDFYEQY
v_call: TRBV3-1/TRBV3-2; j_call: TRBJ1-6; cdr3_aa: ASSQDIGGSPLH
v_call: TRBV9; j_call: TRBJ2-7; cdr3_aa: ASSVSTSSEQY
v_call: TRBV3-1/TRBV3-2; j_call: TRBJ2-7; cdr3_aa: ASSQGTYEQY
v_call: TRBV28; j_call: TRBJ2-7; cdr3_aa: ASSSQNLYYEQY
v_call: TRBV20-1; j_call: TRBJ1-1; cdr3_aa: SALDSSEAF
v_call: TRBV27; j_call: TRBJ1-2; cdr3_aa: ASRVGTGGLSYGYT
v_call: TRBV10-3; j_call: TRBJ2-3; cdr3_aa: AISGARKGADTQY
v_call: TRBV11-2; j_call: TRBJ2-3; cdr3_aa: ASSSSSTSVTGDTQY
v_call: TRBV20-1; j_call: TRBJ2-2; cdr3_aa: SASKGPSANTGELF
v_call: TRBV25-1; j_call: TRBJ2-5; cdr3_aa: ASSETQGPEETQY
v_call: TRBV10-1; j_call: TRBJ2-1; cdr3_aa: ASSDRVSRKF
v_call: TRBV27; j_call: TRBJ2-7; cdr3_aa: ASSRTSSYEQY
v_call: TRBV2; j_call: TRBJ2-2; cdr3_aa: ASSPGGPGELF
v_call: TRBV21-1; j_call: TRBJ2-7; cdr3_aa: ASSKGAKRSQQGFAYEQY
v_call: TRBV5-4; j_call: TRBJ1-5; cdr3_aa: ASSSTGGVGNQPQH
v_call: TRBV5-5; j_call: TRBJ1-4; cdr3_aa: ASSLQGATNEKLF
v_call: TRBV6-5; j_call: TRBJ1-5; cdr3_aa: ASSTRQNQPQH
v_call: TRBV6-5; j_call: TRBJ2-5; cdr3_aa: ASSRTSGRRETQY
v_call: TRBV7-2; j_call: TRBJ1-5; cdr3_aa: ASSPQLQGRGPQH
v_call: TRBV11-3; j_call: TRBJ2-7; cdr3_aa: ASSFDRVRAREQY
v_call: TRBV3-1/TRBV3-2; j_call: TRBJ1-3; cdr3_aa: ASSQVYGGNTIY